The TCR beta chain described here comes from a study of shared clonotypes between healthy human individuals. Whole-study context: Per donor, three plates held CD4 naive cells, three held CD4 memory, two held CD8 naive and one held CD8 memory. Study-level findings and limits: For naive CD4 cells, roughly 5% of clonotypes were shared across four donors. It was the non-shared clonotypes that had lower generation probabilities than clonotypes shared by all four donors.

Germline CDR1 MNHEY, CDR2 SMNVEV (reference sequence). V was clipped by 2 bases and J by 6 bases; unmatched bases: 8. The CDR3 consists of 15 residues. Comments on this clone: The antigen remains undetermined.

Original analysis: Without quality scores, immunoSEQ junctional reads could not be filtered like full-length reads. Sequencing was performed with immunoSEQ multiplex PCR; in TCRdb, only in-frame clones are kept and a portion is missing. V and J calls and clone size are given by that table; D and trimming were obtained from the DNA. The table shows about 1.1 million clones, with around three quarters occurring only once. The chain is built from TRBV27 and TRBJ2-7, with 9 positions matching TRBD2. The sample consisted of memory CD4+ T cells from PBMCs. Subset of the sample: CD45RA-negative fraction. The source is a young man in good health. Some clones in this sample may be carry-over from other donors' samples. CDR3 bases: TGTGCCAGCAGTTTAGTGGCGGGAGGGCCGCCCGAGCAGTACTTC. Translation gives CASSLVAGGPPEQYF.